A selection of T cell receptor beta chains follows, all from one sample in a study of cytotoxic CD8 clonotypes in ibrutinib-treated CLL. Generated by immunoSEQ multiplex PCR, the TCRdb table keeps only in-frame clones and is missing some. The table records about 160,000 clones, roughly 88% of them present only once. The sequencing here drew on PBMCs, taken at disease progression, from a patient treated with ibrutinib. The receptors originated from a human donor with chronic lymphocytic leukemia. Each CDR3 is given with its conserved first and last residue. Each record gives: D gene, V gene, clone size, J gene, CDR3 protein, CDR3 DNA. A D gene is named only where the DNA matches it firmly. Only part of the rows carry a size: once, few, many, or a class if the clone is expanded.

D: .
V: TRBV6-1
size: .
J: TRBJ2-1
CDR3: CASRTRAGLGEQFF
DNA: TGTGCCAGCCGAACCCGGGCGGGGTTAGGTGAGCAGTTCTTC

D: TRBD2
V: TRBV5-1
size: .
J: TRBJ2-2
CDR3: CASSLYSGGPEELFF
DNA: TGCGCCAGCAGCTTGTATTCGGGAGGGCCCGAGGAGCTGTTTTTT

D: .
V: TRBV29-1
size: .
J: TRBJ2-5
CDR3: CSVDMAGEETQYF
DNA: TGCAGCGTTGATATGGCAGGAGAAGAGACCCAGTACTTC

D: .
V: TRBV12-5
size: .
J: TRBJ1-2
CDR3: CASGLVPPGYLGGYTF
DNA: TGTGCTAGTGGTTTGGTACCCCCTGGATATCTCGGAGGCTACACCTTC

D: TRBD2
V: TRBV7-3
size: .
J: TRBJ2-1
CDR3: CASSLRGTSGIRPPEQFF
DNA: TGTGCCAGCAGCTTAAGGGGGACTAGCGGGATCAGGCCTCCTGAGCAGTTCTTC

D: TRBD2
V: TRBV28
size: .
J: TRBJ2-1
CDR3: CASSPWGSGSTYNEQFF
DNA: TGTGCCAGCAGTCCCTGGGGTAGCGGGAGTACCTACAATGAGCAGTTCTTC

D: .
V: TRBV9
size: .
J: TRBJ1-1
CDR3: CASSVGGTEAFF
DNA: TGTGCCAGCAGCGTAGGAGGTACTGAAGCTTTCTTT

D: .
V: TRBV25-1
size: once
J: TRBJ1-1
CDR3: CASSEYGGFTEAFF
DNA: TGTGCCAGCAGTGAATATGGGGGGTTTACTGAAGCTTTCTTT

D: TRBD2
V: TRBV6-5
size: .
J: TRBJ2-5
CDR3: CASRPASGRRETQYF
DNA: TGTGCCAGCAGGCCGGCTAGCGGGAGGCGGGAGACCCAGTACTTC

D: TRBD1
V: TRBV9
size: .
J: TRBJ1-1
CDR3: CASSVGWRQGATEAFF
DNA: TGTGCCAGCAGCGTAGGGTGGAGACAGGGGGCGACTGAAGCTTTCTTT

D: .
V: TRBV19
size: .
J: TRBJ1-1
CDR3: CASISGRLDEAFF
DNA: TGTGCCAGTATCTCCGGCCGCCTGGATGAAGCTTTCTTT

D: .
V: TRBV29-1
size: .
J: TRBJ1-2
CDR3: CSVIRGTYGYTF
DNA: TGCAGCGTTATCCGGGGTACCTATGGCTACACCTTC

D: .
V: TRBV10-2
size: .
J: TRBJ2-7
CDR3: CASIPSSVYEQYF
DNA: TGCGCCAGCATCCCCTCCTCGGTCTACGAGCAGTACTTC

D: .
V: TRBV6-1
size: .
J: TRBJ2-3
CDR3: CASSSTDTQYF
DNA: TGTGCCAGCAGCTCCACAGATACGCAGTATTTT

D: .
V: TRBV6-6
size: few
J: TRBJ2-1
CDR3: CASSYLQAVLGNEQFF
DNA: TGTGCCAGCAGTTACTTACAAGCGGTTTTGGGCAATGAGCAGTTCTTC

D: .
V: TRBV28
size: .
J: TRBJ2-2
CDR3: CASSLTAFTGELFF
DNA: TGTGCCAGCAGTTTGACAGCATTTACCGGGGAGCTGTTTTTT

D: .
V: TRBV27
size: .
J: TRBJ2-7
CDR3: CASSPQSPLSEQYF
DNA: TGTGCCAGCAGCCCCCAGTCGCCCCTAAGCGAGCAGTACTTC

D: TRBD2
V: TRBV6-5
size: .
J: TRBJ2-2
CDR3: CASSYSLAANTGELFF
DNA: TGTGCCAGCAGTTACTCACTAGCGGCGAACACCGGGGAGCTGTTTTTT

D: .
V: TRBV7-2
size: .
J: TRBJ2-7
CDR3: CASSSKGRAEQYF
DNA: TGTGCCAGCAGCTCAAAAGGGAGAGCCGAGCAGTACTTC

D: .
V: TRBV4-1
size: .
J: TRBJ1-1
CDR3: CASSQQEGVAEAFF
DNA: TGCGCCAGCAGCCAACAAGAGGGGGTAGCTGAAGCTTTCTTT

D: .
V: TRBV7-3
size: .
J: TRBJ2-1
CDR3: CASSLGGASSYNEQFF
DNA: TGTGCCAGCAGCTTAGGAGGGGCTAGCTCCTACAATGAGCAGTTCTTC

D: .
V: TRBV27
size: .
J: TRBJ2-3
CDR3: CASRVIGETPTDTQYF
DNA: TGTGCCAGCAGGGTCATTGGGGAGACCCCCACAGATACGCAGTATTTT

D: TRBD2
V: TRBV2
size: .
J: TRBJ2-1
CDR3: CASRRLAGKIKGNEQFF
DNA: TGTGCCAGCAGGAGACTAGCGGGAAAAATCAAGGGGAATGAGCAGTTCTTC

D: TRBD1
V: TRBV19
size: .
J: TRBJ1-2
CDR3: CASATGAGIRGYTF
DNA: TGTGCCAGTGCTACAGGGGCGGGGATCCGTGGCTACACCTTC

D: TRBD1
V: TRBV5-4
size: .
J: TRBJ2-1
CDR3: CASSGVQGAGSEQFF
DNA: TGTGCCAGCAGCGGAGTACAGGGGGCAGGGAGTGAGCAGTTCTTC

D: .
V: TRBV6-5
size: few
J: TRBJ1-5
CDR3: CASRPHRDDQPQHF
DNA: TGTGCCAGCAGACCTCACAGGGATGATCAGCCCCAGCATTTT

D: .
V: TRBV5-6
size: .
J: TRBJ2-7
CDR3: CASSLLSYEQYF
DNA: TGTGCCAGCAGCTTACTATCCTACGAGCAGTACTTC

D: .
V: TRBV7-2
size: .
J: TRBJ2-7
CDR3: CASSEVQNLYEQYF
DNA: TGTGCCAGCAGCGAGGTGCAGAACCTCTACGAGCAGTACTTC

D: TRBD2
V: TRBV12-5
size: .
J: TRBJ2-7
CDR3: CASGSGLAGRPTSYEQYF
DNA: TGTGCTAGTGGTTCGGGACTAGCGGGACGGCCGACTTCCTACGAGCAGTACTTC

D: .
V: TRBV19
size: .
J: TRBJ2-3
CDR3: CASSSQIGTDTQYF
DNA: TGTGCCAGTAGTAGCCAGATAGGCACAGATACGCAGTATTTT

D: TRBD2
V: TRBV7-8
size: .
J: TRBJ2-1
CDR3: CASSRGLARGEQFF
DNA: TGTGCCAGCAGCCGGGGACTAGCCAGGGGTGAGCAGTTCTTC

D: .
V: TRBV6-6
size: few
J: TRBJ1-2
CDR3: CASSSRYGYTF
DNA: TGTGCCAGCAGTTCCCGATATGGCTACACCTTC

D: .
V: TRBV7-8
size: .
J: TRBJ2-3
CDR3: CASSHLAGQRTDTQYF
DNA: TGTGCCAGCAGCCACCTTGCGGGACAGCGCACAGATACGCAGTATTTT

D: .
V: TRBV6-5
size: once
J: TRBJ2-5
CDR3: CASSRDKETQYF
DNA: TGTGCCAGCAGCCGGGACAAAGAGACCCAGTACTTC

D: .
V: TRBV7-3
size: few
J: TRBJ1-1
CDR3: CASSLRPNTEAFF
DNA: TGTGCCAGCAGCTTAAGACCGAACACTGAAGCTTTCTTT

D: .
V: TRBV7-2
size: once
J: TRBJ2-7
CDR3: CASSKGHSYEQYF
DNA: TGTGCCAGCAGTAAAGGCCACTCCTACGAGCAGTACTTC

D: .
V: TRBV29-1
size: once
J: TRBJ2-7
CDR3: CSGTTFSYEQYF
DNA: TGCAGCGGGACCACTTTTTCCTACGAGCAGTACTTC

D: .
V: TRBV9
size: .
J: TRBJ1-3
CDR3: CASSAGARTSGNTIYF
DNA: TGTGCCAGCAGCGCAGGGGCCAGGACCTCTGGAAACACCATATATTTT

D: .
V: TRBV6-5
size: .
J: TRBJ2-2
CDR3: CASSPIPNTGELFF
DNA: TGTGCCAGCAGCCCCATACCGAACACCGGGGAGCTGTTTTTT

D: .
V: TRBV27
size: .
J: TRBJ1-5
CDR3: CASSPQGYSNQPQHF
DNA: TGTGCCAGCAGCCCACAGGGCTATAGCAATCAGCCCCAGCATTTT

D: .
V: TRBV29-1
size: .
J: TRBJ1-2
CDR3: CSVEDRSFYGYTF
DNA: TGCAGCGTTGAAGACAGGAGTTTCTATGGCTACACCTTC

D: TRBD1
V: TRBV4-1
size: .
J: TRBJ2-7
CDR3: CASSPDRAHYEQYF
DNA: TGCGCCAGCAGCCCGGACAGGGCTCACTACGAGCAGTACTTC

D: TRBD2
V: TRBV28
size: .
J: TRBJ2-7
CDR3: CASSLPGLADYEQYF
DNA: TGTGCCAGCAGTTTACCAGGACTAGCGGATTACGAGCAGTACTTC

D: .
V: TRBV2
size: .
J: TRBJ2-1
CDR3: CASSEQRNYNEQFF
DNA: TGTGCCAGCAGTGAACAGCGAAACTACAATGAGCAGTTCTTC

D: .
V: TRBV5-4
size: .
J: TRBJ2-3
CDR3: CASSITGGGSKDTQYF
DNA: TGTGCCAGCAGCATCACGGGGGGCGGGAGTAAGGATACGCAGTATTTT

D: .
V: TRBV19
size: few
J: TRBJ1-2
CDR3: CASSIARGLNYGYTF
DNA: TGTGCCAGTAGTATCGCGCGAGGGCTCAACTATGGCTACACCTTC